The sequence of this T cell receptor (beta chain) was determined in a study of shared clonotypes between healthy human individuals. The naive CD8 fraction comprised CD45RO-negative cells positively selected for CCR7 and excluded terminally differentiated effector memory CD45RA+ cells. Study results and limitations: It was observed that roughly 5.1% of naive CD4 clonotypes were shared across several donors.

CDR1 is SEHNR and CDR2 is FQNEAQ in the germline V gene (reference sequence). The CDR3 totals 14 residues. V shed 3 bases and J 3 bases; nucleotides not matched to a gene: 3. This clone was found once. Its antigen is not known. Other DNA sequences within the sample encode an identical CDR3. Genomic DNA of every subset was divided equally among multiple immunoSEQ plates. The data were produced by immunoSEQ multiplex PCR, yet TCRdb's version contains in-frame clones alone and is incomplete. Found here are about 2 million clones, about 95% of them singletons; the top ten hold more than 0.9%. This clonotype originated in a man aged 18 to 30 in good health. The sequenced material came from naive CD8+ T cells sorted from blood. The gene calls are TRBV7-9 and TRBJ2-7; 9 bases fit TRBD1. CDR3 region: CASSFSTGGYEQYF. The CDR3 nucleotides read TGTGCCAGCAGCTTCTCGACAGGGGGCTACGAGCAGTACTTC.